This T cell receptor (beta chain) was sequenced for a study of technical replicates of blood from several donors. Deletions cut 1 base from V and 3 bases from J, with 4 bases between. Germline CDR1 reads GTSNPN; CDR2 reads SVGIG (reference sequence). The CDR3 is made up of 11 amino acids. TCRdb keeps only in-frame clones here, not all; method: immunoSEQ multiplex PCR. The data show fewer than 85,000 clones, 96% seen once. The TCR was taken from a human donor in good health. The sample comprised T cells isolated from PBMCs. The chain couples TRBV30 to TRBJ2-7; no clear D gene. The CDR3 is CAWSGGYEQYF. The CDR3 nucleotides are TGTGCCTGGAGTGGCGGCTACGAGCAGTACTTC.